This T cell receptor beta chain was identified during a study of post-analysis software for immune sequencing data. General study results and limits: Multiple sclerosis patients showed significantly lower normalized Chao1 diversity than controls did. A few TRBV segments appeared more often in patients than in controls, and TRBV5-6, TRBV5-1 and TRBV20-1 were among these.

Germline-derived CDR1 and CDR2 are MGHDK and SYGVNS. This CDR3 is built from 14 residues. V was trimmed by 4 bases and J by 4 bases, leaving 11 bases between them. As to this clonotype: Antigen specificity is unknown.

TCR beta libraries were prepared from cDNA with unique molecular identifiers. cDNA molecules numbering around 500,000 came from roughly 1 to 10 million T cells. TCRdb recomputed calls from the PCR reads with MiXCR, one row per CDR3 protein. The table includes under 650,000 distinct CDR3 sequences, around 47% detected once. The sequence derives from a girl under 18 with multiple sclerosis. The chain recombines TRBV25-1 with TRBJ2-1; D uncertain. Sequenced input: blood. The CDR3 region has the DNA TGTGCCAGCAGTGGGCCCCAGACATACAATGAGCAGTTCTTC. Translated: CASSGPQTYNEQFF.